The 16 T cell receptor beta chains given below trace back to one sample, sequenced in a study of cytomegalovirus exposure and HLA in healthy donors (TCRdb year 2017). Library generation was performed with the immunoSEQ multiplex PCR assay. For the multiplex PCR, a mixture combining 60 forward primers for TCR Vbeta segments and 13 reverse primers for TCR Jbeta segments was used. TCRdb took over this immuneACCESS table, retaining in-frame rearrangements with V and J assigned. Such tables are incomplete; in checked studies, under half of the missing clones stem from an unresolved V gene, and the remainder is unexplained. This sample has roughly 160,000 clones in its table, and 80% of those were observed once. Of the sample, around 4.3% falls within the top ten clones. The sequenced sample was PBMCs. Receptors originate from a young man in good health and CMV-seronegative.

The V gene is TRBV28, the J gene TRBJ1-1; D may be TRBD1 (6 bases). V lost 8 bases and J 4 bases, leaving 17 bases between the germline ends. This CDR3 is 14 amino acids long. Germline V gene sequence: CDR1 MDHEN, CDR2 SYDVKM. The CDR3 sequence is CASGRLGGVTEAFF. In nucleotides, the CDR3 is TGTGCCAGCGGGCGCCTAGGGGGTGTCACTGAAGCTTTCTTT.

This clone has a handful of counts. The rearrangement uses TRBV4-1 and TRBJ1-1; 8 bases are shared with TRBD1. The CDR3 length is 16 residues. The germline V gene has CDR1 MGHRA and CDR2 YSYEKL. Germline trimming cut 3 bases from V and 0 bases from J; bases unmatched to any gene: 6. Written as DNA, the CDR3 is TGCGCCAGCAGCCAGGGGACAGGCTCCCTGAACACTGAAGCTTTCTTT. Its protein product is CASSQGTGSLNTEAFF.

This clone was detected a few times. This chain uses TRBV5-1 with TRBJ2-2; 9 nucleotides agree with TRBD1. V dropped 4 bases and J dropped 6; count of bases not matched to a gene: 7. Germline values: CDR1 SGHRS, CDR2 YFSETQ. The CDR3 covers 15 residues. The DNA for the CDR3 is TGCGCCAGCAGCCTCCGGGACAGGGAGGCCGGGGAGCTGTTTTTT. It yields the protein CASSLRDREAGELFF.

The rearrangement links TRBV7-9 to TRBJ2-7; weak D call: TRBD1 (5 bases). V shed 3 bases and J shed 3 bases, with 12 bases lying between them. The CDR3 is made up of 14 amino acids. The V gene's germline CDR1 is SEHNR and CDR2 FQNEAQ (reference sequence). CDR3 in DNA: TGTGCCAGCAGCTTGGCAGGGAAGTTCTACGAGCAGTACTTC. It is translated as CASSLAGKFYEQYF.

The V call is TRBV28, the J call TRBJ1-3; D is unresolved. V lost 7 bases and J lost 2, with 12 bases in between. This CDR3 spans 14 amino acids. Germline assignment: CDR1 MDHEN and CDR2 SYDVKM. CDR3 sequence reads: CASTAGGTGNTIYF. In DNA, the CDR3 is TGTGCCAGCACTGCTGGAGGTACTGGAAACACCATATATTTT.

CDR3 residues: CASGGTGGFMNTEAFF. Here the CDR3 DNA reads TGTGCCAGCGGAGGGACAGGTGGGTTCATGAACACTGAAGCTTTCTTT. This chain joins TRBV2 and TRBJ1-1, with 8 bases aligning to TRBD1. The CDR3 loop spans 16 amino acids. Unmatched junction bases numbered 11, after V lost 8 bases and J lost 0 bases. Germline CDR1 SNHLY, CDR2 FYNNEI.

V usage is TRBV4-1 and J usage is TRBJ1-2, with unresolved D. The germline V gene has CDR1 MGHRA and CDR2 YSYEKL. Trimming cost V 4 bases and J 8 bases, with 14 bases left between them. The CDR3 loop spans 13 amino acids. The CDR3 here is CASSPQRGRGYTF. DNA of the CDR3: TGCGCCAGCAGCCCCCAACGAGGTAGGGGCTACACCTTC.

The V call is TRBV28, the J call TRBJ1-1; possible D gene TRBD1, 6 bases. V shed 7 bases and J shed 6 bases, with 15 bases lying between them. CDR3 length: 13 amino acids. The V gene's germline CDR1 is MDHEN and CDR2 SYDVKM. CDR3: CASTSRQGPEAFF. DNA of the CDR3: TGTGCCAGCACCAGCCGGCAGGGGCCTGAAGCTTTCTTT. The full variable domain, in which reference TRBV28 and TRBJ1-1 provide the parts outside the CDR3, is DVKVTQSSRYLVKRTGEKVFLECVQDMDHENMFWYRQDPGLGLRLIYFSYDVKMKEKGDIPEGYSVSREKKERFSLILESASTNQTSMYLCASTSRQGPEAFFGQGTRLTVV.

The rearrangement joins TRBV5-1 to TRBJ2-5, with 12 bases identical to TRBD1. Germline-derived CDR1 and CDR2 are SGHRS and YFSETQ. The CDR3 runs 14 residues. The trim removed 7 bases at V and 4 bases at J, leaving 5 bases unmatched. For the CDR3, the DNA is TGCGCCAGCCAAGGGACAGGGGGCGCAGAGACCCAGTACTTC. Translation gives CASQGTGGAETQYF.

This sequence joins TRBV5-1 and TRBJ2-1, with TRBD2 matching 11 bases. This CDR3 contains 15 residues. Germline V lookup: CDR1 SGHRS, CDR2 YFSETQ. The J segment lost 4 bases and the V segment lost 4 bases, leaving 4 bases of the junction unmatched. The chain's CDR3 is CASSPGLAGYNEQFF. In DNA, the CDR3 is TGCGCCAGCAGCCCTGGACTAGCGGGTTACAATGAGCAGTTCTTC.

The rearrangement links TRBV28 to TRBJ2-7; 7 bases fit TRBD1. The CDR3 extends over 15 amino acids. The J segment lost 5 bases and the V segment lost 5 bases, leaving 12 bases of the junction unmatched. From germline, CDR1 is MDHEN and CDR2 SYDVKM. The CDR3 region has the DNA TGTGCCAGCAGTGCTATGACAGGGTATTACGACGAGCAGTACTTC. This translates into CASSAMTGYYDEQYF. Looking up the rest from reference TRBV28 and TRBJ2-7 gives the full variable domain: DVKVTQSSRYLVKRTGEKVFLECVQDMDHENMFWYRQDPGLGLRLIYFSYDVKMKEKGDIPEGYSVSREKKERFSLILESASTNQTSMYLCASSAMTGYYDEQYFGPGTRLTVT.

This clone was recorded only once. V is TRBV28 and J is TRBJ1-6; D is perhaps TRBD1 (6 bases). The CDR3 sequence is 17 residues long. Germline V gene lookup returns CDR1 MDHEN and CDR2 SYDVKM. V was cut by 3 bases and J by 7 bases, with 19 bases left in between. Here the CDR3 reads CASSFRGGHGLNSPLHF. CDR3 nucleotide sequence: TGTGCCAGCAGTTTTCGGGGGGGACACGGTTTAAATTCACCCCTCCACTTT.

This clone was seen a single time. The gene calls are TRBV5-4 and TRBJ1-1, with 7 bases identical to TRBD1. Unmatched junction bases numbered 13, after V lost 4 bases and J lost 1 base. The CDR3 has 17 amino acids. Germline loops: CDR1 SGHNT, CDR2 YYREEE (reference sequence). This CDR3 reads CASSPGTGAVGNTEAFF. The CDR3 DNA reads as TGTGCCAGCAGCCCAGGAACAGGGGCAGTGGGGAACACTGAAGCTTTCTTT.

This clone was observed a few times. The chain carries TRBV7-6 and TRBJ2-1, with 11 bases aligning to TRBD1. The CDR3 covers 16 residues. V gave up 1 base and J gave up 6 bases; unmatched junction bases: 5. The germline gives CDR1 SGHVS, CDR2 FNYEAQ. This CDR3 reads CASSLVFGQGANEQFF. The DNA of the CDR3 is TGTGCCAGCAGCTTAGTCTTTGGACAGGGGGCCAATGAGCAGTTCTTC.

The rearrangement joins TRBV7-3 to TRBJ1-1; possible D gene TRBD1, 5 bases. Trimming left V 0 bases short and J 4 bases short, with 12 bases between. From germline, CDR1 is SGHTA and CDR2 FQGTGA. This CDR3 contains 15 residues. The CDR3 DNA reads as TGTGCCAGCAGCTTAACCAGGAGGGGTAGCACTGAAGCTTTCTTT. Residues: CASSLTRRGSTEAFF.

The chain uses TRBV6-6 and TRBJ1-5; D perhaps matches TRBD1 (5 bases). V was pared by 2 bases and J by 9 bases, with 20 bases between. Germline assignment: CDR1 MNHNY and CDR2 SVGAGI (reference sequence). The CDR3 totals 16 residues. The DNA of the CDR3 is TGTGCCAGCAGTTACGGTGGGGCAGCCCAAATTAGGCCCCAGCATTTT. Protein: CASSYGGAAQIRPQHF.